This T cell receptor (beta chain) was identified during a study of T cells in Graves' hyperthyroidism and ophthalmopathy. The CDR3 spans 12 residues. The V gene lost 11 bases and the J gene lost 5 bases, with 11 bases spanning the gap. Per germline, CDR1 KGHDR and CDR2 SFDVKD. What was amplified from RNA transcripts were TCR beta CDR3 regions. When the TCR CDR3 underwent first-round RT-PCR, the HTBI primer set was used. TCRdb processed the multiplex PCR reads anew with MiXCR; each CDR3 protein has one entry. This sample has a few hundred thousand distinct CDR3 sequences; roughly 21% occur once, and the top ten carry 50% to 65%.

Sequences were obtained from blood. The origin of this receptor is a woman aged 45-65 years with Graves' hyperthyroidism. The chain joins TRBV24-1 to TRBJ2-2; no clear D gene. The CDR3 DNA is TGTGCCAGTTGGGATCGAACCGGGGAGCTGTTTTTT. Translating gives CASWDRTGELFF.